This TCR beta chain was sequenced for a study of blood T cell repertoires in COVID-19. For the study at large: T cells, B-cell-depleted T cells, or PBMCs provided the cDNA or gDNA that served as material.

Cohort assignment relied on participant-reported clinical history. V was pared by 4 bases and J by 8 bases, with 14 bases between. Germline V gives CDR1 MDHEN, CDR2 SYDVKM. The CDR3 covers 13 residues. Here immunoSEQ multiplex PCR was the method, and the copy in TCRdb shows in-frame clones only, minus some. Of 200,000 to 250,000 clones in the sample, roughly nine tenths were seen once. This TCR was sampled from a young man who had recovered from COVID-19. Material: PBMCs or T cells enriched from blood (not recorded which). The V call is TRBV28, the J call TRBJ1-2, with D possibly TRBD1 on 5 matching bases. CDR3 sequence (DNA): TGTGCCAGCAGTTCCCAGGGTATGTGGGGCTACACCTTC. It yields the protein CASSSQGMWGYTF.